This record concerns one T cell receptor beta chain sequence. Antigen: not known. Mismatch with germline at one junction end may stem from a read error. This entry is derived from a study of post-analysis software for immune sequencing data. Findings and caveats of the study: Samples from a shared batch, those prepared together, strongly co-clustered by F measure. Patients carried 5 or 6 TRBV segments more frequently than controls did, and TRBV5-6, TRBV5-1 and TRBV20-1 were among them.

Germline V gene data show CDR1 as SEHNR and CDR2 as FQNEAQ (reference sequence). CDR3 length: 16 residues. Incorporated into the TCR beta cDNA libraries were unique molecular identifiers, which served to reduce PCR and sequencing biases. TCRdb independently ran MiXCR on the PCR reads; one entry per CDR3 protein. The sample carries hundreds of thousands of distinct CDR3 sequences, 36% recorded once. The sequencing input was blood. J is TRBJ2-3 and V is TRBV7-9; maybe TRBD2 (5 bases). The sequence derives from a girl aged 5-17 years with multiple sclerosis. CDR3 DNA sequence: TGTGCCAGCAGCTCAAACACCGGGATCCGCACAGATGCGCAGTATTTT. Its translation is CASSSNTGIRTDAQYF.